This T cell receptor beta chain was sequenced in a study of blood T cell repertoires in COVID-19. On the study more broadly: Samples taken during acute and convalescent COVID-19 were collected in the United States, Italy and Spain.

The V segment lost 0 bases and the J segment 1 base; nucleotides outside the gene matches: 5. Germline V gene data show CDR1 as MNHEY and CDR2 as SMNVEV (reference sequence). The CDR3 runs 17 residues. Some clones are missing from TCRdb's copy, which holds only in-frame ones; the method was immunoSEQ multiplex PCR. The data show around 160,000 clones, roughly 74% seen once. This clone was observed a few times. The V gene is TRBV27, the J gene TRBJ2-3; 9 nucleotides align to TRBD2. The sequence came from a woman over 75 with acute or convalescent COVID-19. The sequencing sample was made of peripheral blood. The CDR3: CASSLSGGGVGTDTQYF. CDR3 coding DNA: TGTGCCAGCAGTTTATCTGGCGGGGGGGTCGGCACAGATACGCAGTATTTT.